This T cell receptor (beta chain) was observed in a study of early T cells in non-severe SARS-CoV-2 infection. The CDR3 sequence is 12 residues long. CDR1 and CDR2 (germline): SQVTM, ANQGSEA. The V gene lost 5 bases and the J gene lost 7 bases, with 15 bases spanning the gap. Each CDR3 protein is one row after TCRdb ran MiXCR on the 5' RACE reads. Here the sample spans tens of thousands of distinct CDR3 sequences, 7.7% being singletons. This sequence originates from an adult who was a healthcare worker with PCR-confirmed SARS-CoV-2 infection or an uninfected control (not recorded which). Sequences were obtained from whole blood. The V gene is TRBV29-1, the J gene TRBJ2-7; unclear D gene. The CDR3 DNA is TGCAGCGTTACGGTGTCCAGTCGGGAGCAGTACTTC. Translated: CSVTVSSREQYF.